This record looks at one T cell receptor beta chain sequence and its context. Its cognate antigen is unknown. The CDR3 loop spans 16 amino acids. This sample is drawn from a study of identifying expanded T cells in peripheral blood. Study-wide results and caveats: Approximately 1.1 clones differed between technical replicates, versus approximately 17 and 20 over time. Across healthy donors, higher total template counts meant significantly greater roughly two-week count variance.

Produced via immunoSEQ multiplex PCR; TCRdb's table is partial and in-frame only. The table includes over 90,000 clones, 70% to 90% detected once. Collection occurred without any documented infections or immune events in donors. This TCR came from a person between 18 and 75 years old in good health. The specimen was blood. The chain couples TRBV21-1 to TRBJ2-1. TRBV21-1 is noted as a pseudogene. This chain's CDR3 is CASSEMDRTWPEEQFF. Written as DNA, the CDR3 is TGTGCCAGCAGCGAGATGGACCGGACGTGGCCGGAGGAGCAGTTCTTC.